This T cell receptor beta chain was sequenced during a study of blood T cell repertoires in COVID-19. Study-wide background: Acute and convalescent COVID-19 specimens originated in the United States, Italy and Spain. The cDNA or gDNA used as material had been derived from T cells, B-cell-depleted T cells, or PBMCs.

Original processing methods: Quantification of nucleated cells was approximated via reference gene primer amplification. Produced via immunoSEQ multiplex PCR; TCRdb's table is partial and in-frame only. V, J and clone size are those of that table, while D and trimming were read from the DNA. The data hold about 160,000 clones, with around 85% observed a single time. V was clipped by 4 bases and J by 3 bases, with 15 bases between them. CDR1 is LGHDT and CDR2 is YNNKEL in the germline V gene (reference sequence). There are 15 residues in the CDR3. The sequence derives from a human donor with acute or convalescent COVID-19. The donor label of this sample is uncertain. This chain uses TRBV3-1 (or the pseudogene TRBV3-2) with TRBJ1-2, with D perhaps TRBD1 (6 bases). Sequencing was done on a sample of peripheral blood. The CDR3 DNA reads TGTGCCAGCAGCCTAAGGGGGGGAACAGACTATGGCTACACCTTC. Protein product: CASSLRGGTDYGYTF.